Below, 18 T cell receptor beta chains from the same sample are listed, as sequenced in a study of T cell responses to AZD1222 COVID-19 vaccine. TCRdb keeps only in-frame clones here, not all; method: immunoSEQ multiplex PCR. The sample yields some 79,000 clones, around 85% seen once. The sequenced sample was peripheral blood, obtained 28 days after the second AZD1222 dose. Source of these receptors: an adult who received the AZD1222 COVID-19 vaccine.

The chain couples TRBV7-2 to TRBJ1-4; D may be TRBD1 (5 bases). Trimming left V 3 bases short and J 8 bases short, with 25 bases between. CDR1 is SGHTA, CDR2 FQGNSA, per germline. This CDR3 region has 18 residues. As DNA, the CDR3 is TGTGCCAGCAGCTTCTACTCGCGCCAGTCGAGGGGTGGGGAAAAACTGTTTTTT. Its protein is CASSFYSRQSRGGEKLFF.

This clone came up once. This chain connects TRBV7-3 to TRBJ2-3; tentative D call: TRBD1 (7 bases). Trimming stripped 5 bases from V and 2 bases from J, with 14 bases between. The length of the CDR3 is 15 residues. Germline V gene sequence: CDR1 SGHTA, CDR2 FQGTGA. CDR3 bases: TGTGCCAGCAGCCTACAGGGGAGGCACACAGATACGCAGTATTTT. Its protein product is CASSLQGRHTDTQYF. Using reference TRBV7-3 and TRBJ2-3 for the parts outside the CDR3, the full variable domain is GAGVSQTPSNKVTEKGKYVELRCDPISGHTALYWYRQSLGQGPEFLIYFQGTGAADDSGLPNDRFFAVRPEGSVSTLKIQRTERGDSAVYLCASSLQGRHTDTQYFGPGTRLTVL.

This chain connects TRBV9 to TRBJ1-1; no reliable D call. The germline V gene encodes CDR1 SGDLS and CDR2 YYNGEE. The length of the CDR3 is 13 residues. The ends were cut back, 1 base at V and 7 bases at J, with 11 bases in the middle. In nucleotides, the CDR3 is TGTGCCAGCAGCGTACGTAGGCAGAGTGAAGCTTTCTTT. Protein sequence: CASSVRRQSEAFF.

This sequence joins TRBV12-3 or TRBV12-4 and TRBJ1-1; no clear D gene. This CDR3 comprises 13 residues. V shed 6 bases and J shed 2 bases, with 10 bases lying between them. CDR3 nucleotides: TGTGCCAGCAGCATGGGTCTCAACACTGAAGCTTTCTTT. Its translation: CASSMGLNTEAFF.

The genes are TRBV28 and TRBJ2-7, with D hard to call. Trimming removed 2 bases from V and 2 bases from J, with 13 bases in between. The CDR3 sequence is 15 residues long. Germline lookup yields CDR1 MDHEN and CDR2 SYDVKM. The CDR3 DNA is TGTGCCAGCAGTTTACACGGATCCCGGACCTACGAGCAGTACTTC. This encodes CASSLHGSRTYEQYF.

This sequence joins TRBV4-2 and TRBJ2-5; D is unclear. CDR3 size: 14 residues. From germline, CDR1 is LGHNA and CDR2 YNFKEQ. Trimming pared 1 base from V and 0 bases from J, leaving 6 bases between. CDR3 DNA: TGTGCCAGCAGCCAAGTCCGGGACCAAGAGACCCAGTACTTC. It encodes CASSQVRDQETQYF.

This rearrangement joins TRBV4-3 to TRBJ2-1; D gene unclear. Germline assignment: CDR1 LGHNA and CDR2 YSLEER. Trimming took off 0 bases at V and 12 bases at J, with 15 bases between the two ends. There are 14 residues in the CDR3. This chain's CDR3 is CASSQEGNRLRQFF. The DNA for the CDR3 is TGCGCCAGCAGCCAAGAGGGGAACCGGCTACGGCAGTTCTTC.

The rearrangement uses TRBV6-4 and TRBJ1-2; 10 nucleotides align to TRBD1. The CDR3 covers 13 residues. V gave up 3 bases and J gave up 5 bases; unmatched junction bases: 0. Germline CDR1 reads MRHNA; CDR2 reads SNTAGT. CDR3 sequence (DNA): TGTGCCAGCAGTGAGGGACAGGGGTATGGCTACACCTTC. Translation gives CASSEGQGYGYTF.

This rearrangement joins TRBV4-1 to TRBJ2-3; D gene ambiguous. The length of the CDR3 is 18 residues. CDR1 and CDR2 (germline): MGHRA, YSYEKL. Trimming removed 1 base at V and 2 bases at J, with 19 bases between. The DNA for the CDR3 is TGCGCCAGCAGCCAAGGGTATGGGCCCCACGACAACACAGATACGCAGTATTTT. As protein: CASSQGYGPHDNTDTQYF.

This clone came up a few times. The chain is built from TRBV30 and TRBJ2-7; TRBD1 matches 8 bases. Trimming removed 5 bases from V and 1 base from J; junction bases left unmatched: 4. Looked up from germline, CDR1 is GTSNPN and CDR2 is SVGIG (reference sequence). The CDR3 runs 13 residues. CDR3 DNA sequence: TGTGCCTGGGGGGACAGGTGGTCCTACGAGCAGTACTTC. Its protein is CAWGDRWSYEQYF.

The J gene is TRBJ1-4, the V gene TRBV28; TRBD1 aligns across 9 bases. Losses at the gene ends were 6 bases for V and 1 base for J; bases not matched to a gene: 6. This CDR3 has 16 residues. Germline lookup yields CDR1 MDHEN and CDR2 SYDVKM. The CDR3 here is CASREGQGGTNEKLFF. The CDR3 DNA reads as TGTGCCAGCAGAGAGGGACAGGGTGGAACTAATGAAAAACTGTTTTTT.

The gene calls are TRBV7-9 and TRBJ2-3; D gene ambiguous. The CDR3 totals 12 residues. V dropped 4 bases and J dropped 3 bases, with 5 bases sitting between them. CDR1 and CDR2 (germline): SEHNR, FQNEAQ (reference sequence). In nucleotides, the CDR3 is TGTGCCAGCAGCTCACCAACAGATACGCAGTATTTT. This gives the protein CASSSPTDTQYF.

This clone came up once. CDR3 nucleotides: TGTGCCAGCTCACCACCCGAGGGGTCCTACAATGAGCAGTTCTTC. Its translation: CASSPPEGSYNEQFF. V is TRBV18 and J is TRBJ2-1, with D perhaps assigned TRBD1 or TRBD2 (5 bases each). The V gene lost 0 bases and the J gene lost 1 base, with 7 bases spanning the gap. Germline CDR1 is KGHSH and CDR2 is LQKENI. The CDR3 runs to 15 residues.

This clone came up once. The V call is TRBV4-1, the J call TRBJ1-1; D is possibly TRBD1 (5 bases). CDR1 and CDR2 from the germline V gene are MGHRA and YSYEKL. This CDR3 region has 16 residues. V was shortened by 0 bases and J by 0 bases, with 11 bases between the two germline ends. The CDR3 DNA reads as TGCGCCAGCAGCCAAGATCCAACAGGTATGAACACTGAAGCTTTCTTT. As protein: CASSQDPTGMNTEAFF.

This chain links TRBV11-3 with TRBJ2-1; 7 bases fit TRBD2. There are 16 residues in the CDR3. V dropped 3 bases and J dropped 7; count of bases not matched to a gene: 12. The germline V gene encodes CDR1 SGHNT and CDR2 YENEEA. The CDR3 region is CASSLGLTGGQNEQFF. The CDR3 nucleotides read TGTGCCAGCAGCTTGGGGCTGACGGGAGGTCAGAATGAGCAGTTCTTC.

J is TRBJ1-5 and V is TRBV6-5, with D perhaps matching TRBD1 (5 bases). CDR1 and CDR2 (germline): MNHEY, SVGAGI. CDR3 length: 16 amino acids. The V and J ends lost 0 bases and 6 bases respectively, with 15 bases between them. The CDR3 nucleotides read TGTGCCAGCAGTTACTCGAATATAGGGGTCGGTCAGCCCCAGCATTTT. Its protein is CASSYSNIGVGQPQHF.

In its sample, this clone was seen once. The CDR3 reads CASSFGQGPSYEQYF. In nucleotides, the CDR3 is TGTGCCAGCAGCTTCGGACAGGGCCCCTCCTACGAGCAGTACTTC. V is TRBV7-3 and J is TRBJ2-7, with 8 bases lining up with TRBD1. The CDR3 covers 15 residues. Losses at the gene ends were 3 bases for V and 0 bases for J; bases not matched to a gene: 4. In germline, CDR1 is SGHTA, CDR2 FQGTGA.

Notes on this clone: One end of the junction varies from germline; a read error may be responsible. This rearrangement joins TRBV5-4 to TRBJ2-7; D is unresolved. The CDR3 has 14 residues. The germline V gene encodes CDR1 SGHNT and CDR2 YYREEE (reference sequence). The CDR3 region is CASSFHVSSNEQYF. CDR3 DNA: TGTGCCAGCAGCTTCCATGTGAGCTCCAACGAGCAGTACTTC.